The present TCR beta chain was sequenced within a study of cytomegalovirus exposure and HLA in healthy donors. Study-level findings and limits: TCR beta sequences numbering under 20,000 were associated with HLA alleles at 0.05 false discovery rate in a later analysis. Later analysis identified a missense DCLRE1C variant that was linked to TCR beta V- and J-gene trimming. Only CMV serostatus was available as immune exposure information.

The PCR employed 60 Vbeta primers together with 13 Jbeta primers. Measured with immunoSEQ multiplex PCR; TCRdb has only the in-frame clones, and not every one. Here the sample spans some 98,000 clones, about 81% being singletons. A note on this clone: Its cognate antigen is unknown. The sample has other DNA sequences that encode this CDR3 too.

Germline-derived CDR1 and CDR2 are SGHAT and FQNNGV. This CDR3 spans 15 amino acids. The ends were cut back, 5 bases at V and 0 bases at J, with 13 bases in the middle. This clonotype originated in a middle-aged man in good health and CMV-seronegative. The sequencing sample was made of PBMCs. This rearrangement joins TRBV11-2 to TRBJ1-1; D may be TRBD1 (5 bases). The CDR3 loop reads CASSLRRGLNTEAFF. CDR3 sequence (DNA): TGTGCCAGCAGCCTCCGCCGGGGGTTGAACACTGAAGCTTTCTTT.